Below, 31 T cell receptor beta chains from the same sample are listed, as sequenced in a study of blood T cell repertoires in COVID-19. Sequenced by immunoSEQ multiplex PCR; TCRdb stores in-frame clones only, minus some. The table has 58,000 or so clones, around 85% seen once. The specimen sequenced was peripheral blood. Receptors were obtained from a woman in her seventies with active COVID-19.

The chain carries TRBV5-4 and TRBJ2-1; 7 bases are shared with TRBD2. This CDR3 comprises 14 residues. V lost 2 bases to trimming and J lost 4 bases; unmatched junction nucleotides: 3. CDR1 and CDR2 (germline): SGHNT, YYREEE (reference sequence). In DNA form, the CDR3 reads TGTGCCAGCAGCTTAGCGGGACGGTACAATGAGCAGTTCTTC. As protein: CASSLAGRYNEQFF.

V and J are TRBV28 and TRBJ2-1, with 11 bases that match TRBD1. The germline V gene has CDR1 MDHEN and CDR2 SYDVKM. The CDR3 consists of 12 residues. Germline trimming cut 5 bases from V and 15 bases from J; bases unmatched to any gene: 6. The CDR3 loop is CASSTDRGRLFF. Written as DNA, the CDR3 is TGTGCCAGCAGTACGGACAGGGGGCGCTTGTTCTTC.

This chain connects TRBV19 to TRBJ1-6; 10 nucleotides match TRBD1. The CDR3 runs to 15 residues. Trimming cost V 3 bases and J 11 bases; bases outside gene matches: 7. Germline V gene sequence: CDR1 LNHDA, CDR2 SQIVND (reference sequence). CDR3 sequence reads: CASSIPGQGLTPLHF. In DNA, the CDR3 is TGTGCCAGTAGTATTCCGGGACAGGGGTTGACACCCCTCCACTTT.

J is TRBJ2-7 and V is TRBV30; TRBD1 matches at 11 bases. The CDR3 has 12 amino acids. CDR1 is GTSNPN and CDR2 is SVGIG in the germline V gene (reference sequence). CDR3 loop: CARTGGADEQYF. The CDR3 nucleotides are TGTGCGCGGACAGGGGGCGCCGACGAGCAGTACTTC.

V gene TRBV28 combines with J gene TRBJ2-2; D is unresolved. Germline-derived CDR1 and CDR2 are MDHEN and SYDVKM. The V end lost 3 bases, the J end lost 3 bases, and 11 bases lay between the germline ends. This CDR3 contains 15 residues. In nucleotides, the CDR3 is TGTGCCAGCAGTTTCCTATCGGTCTACACCGGGGAGCTGTTTTTT. It is translated as CASSFLSVYTGELFF.

In the case of this clone: The junction differs from germline at one of its ends, possibly a read error. This sample also contains other DNA sequences that code for the same CDR3. The chain couples TRBV13 to TRBJ2-7; 8 nucleotides align to TRBD2. Germline CDR1 PRHDT, CDR2 FYEKMQ (reference sequence). The CDR3 covers 17 residues. The CDR3 is CASSLGLPSGSGYEQYF. Here the CDR3 DNA reads TGTGCTAGCAGCTTAGGCCTCCCCAGCGGGAGTGGGTACGAGCAGTACTTC. Full variable domain (remainder filled in from reference TRBV13 and TRBJ2-7): AAGVIQSPRHLIKEKRETATLKCYPIPRHDTVYWYQQGPGQDPQFLISFYEKMQSDKGSIPDRFSAQQFSDYHSELNMSSLELGDSALYFCASSLGLPSGSGYEQYFGPGTRLTVT.

CDR3 amino acids: CSVEFATGFWDNEQFF. In DNA, the CDR3 is TGCAGCGTTGAGTTCGCAACAGGGTTTTGGGACAATGAGCAGTTCTTC. The rearrangement links TRBV29-1 to TRBJ2-1; tentatively, D is TRBD1 (6 bases). Germline V gives CDR1 SQVTM, CDR2 ANQGSEA. CDR3 length equals 16 residues. The germline V and J ends were trimmed by 3 bases and 5 bases, with 20 bases remaining between them.

The genes are TRBV28 and TRBJ2-1; 10 bases map to TRBD2. The length of the CDR3 is 17 residues. Per germline, CDR1 MDHEN and CDR2 SYDVKM. J was trimmed by 0 bases and V by 5 bases; bases with no gene match: 7. CDR3 in DNA: TGTGCCAGCAGTATACTAGCGGGACAAAGCTCCTACAATGAGCAGTTCTTC. Translation gives CASSILAGQSSYNEQFF.

The chain joins TRBV19 to TRBJ2-5; D unclear. Germline V CDR1 and CDR2: LNHDA, SQIVND (reference sequence). V was shortened by 9 bases and J by 2 bases, with 13 bases between the two germline ends. There are 13 residues in the CDR3. This CDR3 reads CASQKRGQETQYF. The CDR3 DNA reads as TGTGCCAGCCAAAAGCGAGGACAAGAGACCCAGTACTTC.

The chain links TRBV3-1 (or the pseudogene TRBV3-2) to TRBJ2-6; 13 nucleotides line up with TRBD2. The CDR3 length is 18 residues. Germline lookup yields CDR1 LGHDT and CDR2 YNNKEL (reference sequence). The J segment lost 3 bases and the V segment lost 3 bases, leaving 5 bases of the junction unmatched. The CDR3 DNA follows: TGTGCCAGCAGCCAGACCGGACTAGCGGGAGATGGGGCCAACGTCCTGACTTTC. This sequence encodes CASSQTGLAGDGANVLTF.

The gene calls are TRBV2 and TRBJ1-5, with TRBD1 as a possible D gene (6 bases). Germline V gives CDR1 SNHLY, CDR2 FYNNEI. CDR3 length: 15 residues. Trimming pared 6 bases from V and 9 bases from J, leaving 21 bases between. The CDR3 DNA reads TGTGCCAGCAGGACGGGAAGCCAGGGGTCTGCGCCCCAGCATTTT. It specifies CASRTGSQGSAPQHF.

This chain joins TRBV28 and TRBJ1-3; D remains ambiguous. This CDR3 has 14 residues. Trimming took off 6 bases at V and 1 base at J, with 10 bases between the two ends. Germline V gene sequence: CDR1 MDHEN, CDR2 SYDVKM. The chain's CDR3 is CASSPPLSGNTIYF. Written as DNA, the CDR3 is TGTGCCAGCAGCCCCCCCTTGTCTGGAAACACCATATATTTT. The full variable domain, in which reference TRBV28 and TRBJ1-3 provide the parts outside the CDR3, is DVKVTQSSRYLVKRTGEKVFLECVQDMDHENMFWYRQDPGLGLRLIYFSYDVKMKEKGDIPEGYSVSREKKERFSLILESASTNQTSMYLCASSPPLSGNTIYFGEGSWLTVV.

The J gene is TRBJ1-3, the V gene TRBV9, with 8 bases aligning to TRBD1. The germline V gene encodes CDR1 SGDLS and CDR2 YYNGEE. This CDR3 has 19 residues. J lost 3 bases, V lost 3 bases, and 17 bases had no gene match. CDR3 protein: CASSEPAGQGAIRGNTIYF. CDR3 in DNA: TGTGCCAGCAGCGAACCGGCAGGGCAGGGGGCTATCCGTGGAAACACCATATATTTT.

The chain is built from TRBV3-1 (or the pseudogene TRBV3-2) and TRBJ1-1; D might be TRBD1 (5 bases). With 6 bases removed from V and 0 bases from J, the gap between germline ends came to 11 bases. Germline lookup yields CDR1 LGHDT and CDR2 YNNKEL (reference sequence). The CDR3 spans 14 residues. DNA of the CDR3: TGTGCCAGCAGTCTCGGACACATGAACACTGAAGCTTTCTTT. It yields the protein CASSLGHMNTEAFF.

This chain connects TRBV7-3 to TRBJ1-3, with D hard to call. The germline V gene encodes CDR1 SGHTA and CDR2 FQGTGA. This CDR3 has 15 amino acids. V was clipped by 5 bases and J by 4 bases, with 15 bases between them. The CDR3 here is CASSPRSGLGNTIYF. CDR3 DNA: TGTGCCAGCAGCCCGCGAAGCGGGTTAGGAAACACCATATATTTT.

The chain employs TRBV7-9 and TRBJ1-1, with a possible D match to TRBD1 (5 bases). The CDR3 is 13 amino acids. Germline V gives CDR1 SEHNR, CDR2 FQNEAQ (reference sequence). Trimming removed 4 bases from V and 4 bases from J, with 10 bases in between. This CDR3 is CASSYGGTTEAFF. The CDR3, as DNA: TGTGCCAGCAGCTACGGGGGGACCACTGAAGCTTTCTTT. The entire variable domain, with the rest obtained from reference TRBV7-9 and TRBJ1-1, is as follows: DTGVSQNPRHKITKRGQNVTFRCDPISEHNRLYWYRQTLGQGPEFLTYFQNEAQLEKSRLLSDRFSAERPKGSFSTLEIQRTEQGDSAMYLCASSYGGTTEAFFGQGTRLTVV.

This rearrangement joins TRBV7-3 to TRBJ2-5; D is undetermined. Germline CDR1 is SGHTA and CDR2 is FQGTGA. CDR3 length: 13 amino acids. The V end lost 5 bases, the J end lost 0 bases, and 7 bases lay between the germline ends. In DNA form, the CDR3 reads TGTGCCAGCAGCCGAGACAACCAAGAGACCCAGTACTTC. It is translated as CASSRDNQETQYF.

The chain is built from TRBV6-4 and TRBJ2-7; TRBD2 matches 10 bases. The germline V gene encodes CDR1 MRHNA and CDR2 SNTAGT. V trimming: 6 bases; J trimming: 4 bases; junction bases outside the gene matches: 24. This CDR3 is 20 amino acids long. CDR3 protein: CASRGKQEDRRLAGQYEQYF. The CDR3 region has the DNA TGTGCCAGCAGAGGTAAGCAGGAGGACAGAAGACTAGCGGGCCAATACGAGCAGTACTTC.

The V gene is TRBV30, the J gene TRBJ1-3, with no clear D. CDR1 is GTSNPN and CDR2 is SVGIG in the germline V gene (reference sequence). CDR3 size: 15 residues. Trimming took 0 bases from V and 4 from J, leaving 13 bases between them. The CDR3 bases are TGTGCCTGGAGTGTAATGGAGGGCGCCGGAAACACCATATATTTT. Protein product: CAWSVMEGAGNTIYF.

V usage is TRBV28 and J usage is TRBJ2-3; TRBD2 might be the D (5 bases). V was trimmed by 3 bases and J by 4 bases, leaving 8 bases between them. In germline, CDR1 is MDHEN, CDR2 SYDVKM. The CDR3 is 13 residues long. The CDR3 sequence is CASSFEGSDTQYF. As DNA, the CDR3 is TGTGCCAGCAGTTTTGAGGGATCAGATACGCAGTATTTT.

The V and J genes are TRBV7-9 and TRBJ2-1, with 7 bases lining up with TRBD2. Germline V gene lookup returns CDR1 SEHNR and CDR2 FQNEAQ (reference sequence). This CDR3 is built from 17 residues. V was clipped by 5 bases and J by 3 bases; unmatched bases: 13. The CDR3 DNA follows: TGTGCCAGCAGCCCCCGGGCGACGGGGGAGGGCTACAATGAGCAGTTCTTC. Amino acid sequence: CASSPRATGEGYNEQFF.

This chain uses TRBV5-6 with TRBJ1-1, with D unresolved. The germline V and J ends were trimmed by 6 bases and 5 bases, with 20 bases remaining between them. The CDR3 is 15 residues long. The germline CDR1 and CDR2 sequences are SGHDT and YYEEEE. The CDR3 is CASTPRVLRETEAFF. The CDR3 coding sequence is TGTGCCAGCACCCCGAGGGTCCTCCGGGAAACTGAAGCTTTCTTT.

The chain combines TRBV7-3 with TRBJ2-7, with D hard to call. The germline CDR1 and CDR2 sequences are SGHTA and FQGTGA. Trimming pared 4 bases from V and 2 bases from J, leaving 9 bases between. The CDR3 has 13 residues. CDR3 region: CASSSQEPYEQYF. CDR3 bases: TGTGCCAGCAGCTCCCAGGAACCCTACGAGCAGTACTTC.

This sequence joins TRBV5-1 and TRBJ2-3; D might be TRBD2 (6 bases). V dropped 4 bases and J dropped 3 bases, with 15 bases sitting between them. Germline assignment: CDR1 SGHRS and CDR2 YFSETQ. The CDR3 contains 15 residues. The CDR3 reads CASSTRDGGTDTQYF. The CDR3 DNA sequence: TGCGCCAGCAGCACACGGGATGGGGGGACAGATACGCAGTATTTT.

As for this clone: Other DNA sequences in this specimen translate into the identical CDR3. The V call is TRBV5-4, the J call TRBJ2-5; D possibly corresponds to TRBD1 (5 bases). This CDR3 comprises 15 residues. V lost 4 bases to trimming and J lost 1 base, with 14 bases between them. Germline V CDR1 and CDR2: SGHNT, YYREEE (reference sequence). The CDR3 protein is CASSPSPRGQETQYF. Here the CDR3 DNA reads TGTGCCAGCAGCCCCAGCCCTAGGGGCCAAGAGACCCAGTACTTC.

The V gene is TRBV2, the J gene TRBJ1-5, with TRBD1 as a possible D gene (5 bases). This CDR3 comprises 13 residues. The V and J ends lost 7 bases and 4 bases respectively, with 11 bases between them. Germline assignment: CDR1 SNHLY and CDR2 FYNNEI. CDR3 sequence reads: CASIRDGNQPQHF. Written as DNA, the CDR3 is TGTGCCAGCATCAGGGATGGGAATCAGCCCCAGCATTTT.

V gene TRBV7-8 combines with J gene TRBJ2-5, with D uncertain. V lost 0 bases and J lost 6, with 14 bases in between. The CDR3 runs 15 residues. In germline, CDR1 is SGHVS, CDR2 FQNEAQ. The CDR3 spells CASSLALTQHQTQYF. DNA of the CDR3: TGTGCCAGCAGCTTAGCCCTCACCCAACACCAGACCCAGTACTTC. Variable domain in full (rest from reference TRBV7-8 and TRBJ2-5): GAGVSQSPRYKVAKRGQDVALRCDPISGHVSLFWYQQALGQGPEFLTYFQNEAQLDKSGLPSDRFFAERPEGSVSTLKIQRTQQEDSAVYLCASSLALTQHQTQYFGPGTRLLVL.

The V and J genes are TRBV13 and TRBJ2-7; 11 nucleotides agree with TRBD2. The germline V gene has CDR1 PRHDT and CDR2 FYEKMQ (reference sequence). J was trimmed by 2 bases and V by 5 bases; bases with no gene match: 5. The CDR3 spans 15 residues. In DNA, the CDR3 is TGTGCCAGCAGCACGGGACTAGCGGTCCCCTACGAGCAGTACTTC. Translating it yields CASSTGLAVPYEQYF.

The gene calls are TRBV5-1 and TRBJ2-5, with D hard to call. The V end was cut by 4 bases, the J end by 0 bases, with 13 bases between. The CDR3 totals 15 residues. The germline V gene has CDR1 SGHRS and CDR2 YFSETQ. CDR3 nucleotide sequence: TGCGCCAGCAGCCCATGGTCCAGGAACCAAGAGACCCAGTACTTC. Residues: CASSPWSRNQETQYF.

This CDR3 is CAISEVSSISPQHF. CDR3 DNA: TGTGCCATCAGTGAGGTTAGTTCGATAAGTCCCCAGCATTTT. The V and J genes are TRBV10-3 and TRBJ1-5; D unresolved. This CDR3 is built from 14 residues. The V and J ends lost 2 bases and 10 bases respectively, with 15 bases between them. CDR1 ENHRY and CDR2 SYGVKD come from the germline V gene.

The V call is TRBV28, the J call TRBJ1-5; TRBD1 matches at 9 bases. J gave up 4 bases and V 3 bases, and 4 bases lay outside the gene matches. The germline CDR1 and CDR2 sequences are MDHEN and SYDVKM. This CDR3 spans 15 amino acids. This chain's CDR3 is CASSLIQGANQPQHF. CDR3 nucleotide sequence: TGTGCCAGCAGTTTGATACAGGGGGCAAATCAGCCCCAGCATTTT.